This record looks at one T cell receptor beta chain sequence and its context. It has no known antigen specificity. Within one base of it there is no much larger clone, and no base qualities were kept. Library preparation employed RT-PCR. Instrument on record: Illumina HiSeq 2500. TCRdb handled the public reads itself, with Q25 trimming in fastp and clone calling in MiXCR, and kept productive beta chains. CDR3 protein sequences are deduplicated, and each keeps its most common genes and DNA. The sample yields roughly 500,000 distinct CDR3 sequences; 25% were counted once. The ten largest clones add up to around 1.8% of the sample. CDR1 SGHRS and CDR2 YFSETQ were looked up in the germline V gene. From cysteine to phenylalanine, the CDR3 is 14 amino acids long. The entry retains the CDR3 DNA only, 42 bases that are in frame from base 1. Ends trimmed: V by 2 bases, J by 9 bases; bases unmatched to a gene: 8.

These data originate in a study of response to subunit inactivated influenza vaccine (dated by TCRdb to 2016 to 2019). Turning to the overall study: The study used deep quantitative T cell receptor repertoire profiling to track responses to a trivalent subunit inactivated influenza vaccine. On the study overall, not on this receptor specifically: According to the authors, only a limited number of new T cells may be recruited by each seasonal influenza vaccination.

Recombination linked TRBV5-1 to TRBJ2-1; TRBD1 matches 7 bases in the middle. This sequence originates from a man aged 45 to 65 who received an inactivated influenza vaccine. Donor details come from another sample of the same person, matched by shared clones. Source: CD4+ T cells sorted from PBMCs, taken about 5 days after vaccination. The sequenced DNA: TGCGCCAGCAGCTTTCGAGGGGGCTTGGCTGAGCAGTTCTTC. It translates to CASSFRGGLAEQFF.